The clone carrying this T cell receptor beta chain was counted between two and nine times. Its specificity is not known. This specimen belongs to a study of T cell repertoires in cytomegalovirus infection. MiXCR was run by TCRdb on the reads, yielding one entry per CDR3 protein. The sample consists of around 750,000 distinct CDR3 sequences, 30% to 35% of them appearing once. Sequencing used cultured CD8+ T cells from PBMCs, obtained from culture after CMV antigen stimulation. This clonotype was sampled from a human donor in good health (CMV status not recorded). Some clones in this sample may be carry-over from other donors' samples.

In nucleotides, the CDR3 is TGTGCCAGCAGTTTCGGGACCCAAGAATCGCCTGTTAGAGAAAAACTGTTTTTT. Its protein is CASSFGTQESPVREKLFF. The genes are TRBV12-3 or TRBV12-4 and TRBJ1-4, with D possibly TRBD1 on 5 matching bases. The CDR3 is 18 residues long. V was shortened by 3 bases and J by 8 bases, with 25 bases between the two germline ends.